This T cell receptor (beta chain) was found in a study of blood T cell repertoires in COVID-19 (dated by TCRdb to the early 2020s). Turning to the overall study: Samples from collaborators originated in the United States, Italy and Spain and spanned both the acute and convalescent phases of COVID-19. Nearly every sample came with metadata listing a de-identified subject ID, COVID-19 status, age in years and sex. Where available, HLA class I and class II types were obtained from metadata supplied by the sample provider rather than from assay-based typing. The material from the prospective study consisted of cDNA or gDNA derived from T cells, B-cell-depleted T cells, or PBMCs. Subjects who had been exposed to COVID-19, were actively infected with it, or had recovered from it provided the deeply sampled blood TCRbeta repertoires that made up the dataset. Samples were obtained from the ongoing ImmuneRACE study (first 160 participants) and from over 1,000 subjects provided by 6 global collaborators. The repertoires were released in a freely available public database meant as a resource for research on the immune response to SARS-CoV-2. Here is what the overall study found, with its caveats: Clinical and demographic metadata were provided uncurated, with the amount varying by source and participant.

Whole blood was collected in K2EDTA tubes by collaborating institutions according to the institutions' own protocols. For TCRbeta analysis, collaborators shipped samples in one of three forms: frozen whole blood, isolated PBMCs, or DNA extracted from either of those sample types. In the case of this clone: The specificity of this receptor is unknown. No much larger clone is present one base from it, and per-base qualities are unavailable.

The immunoSEQ Assay, a bias-controlled multiplex PCR, was used to amplify TCRbeta CDR3 regions from genomic DNA. In the paper's pipeline: Nucleated cell counts per sample were estimated from amplification of reference gene primers within the assay. Sequence reads were collapsed and filtered to measure the absolute abundance of every unique TCRbeta CDR3 rearrangement. For each sample, productive Simpson clonality was calculated by taking the square root of Simpson's diversity index across productive rearrangements. Here the immuneACCESS table is served through TCRdb, limited to in-frame sequences with V and J called. Missing clones are a known gap in these copies; in checked studies unresolved V genes cover under half, and the rest lacks a known reason. Clonal size and the V and J genes are those of that table, whereas D and trimming came from the DNA. The sample table contains a few hundred thousand clones; only one count was recorded for roughly 82% of them. The ten most abundant clones make up over 9% of the sample.

V sheds 7 bases and J sheds 5 bases, leaving 18 bases between their ends. The germline V gene provides CDR1 MDHEN and CDR2 SYDVKM. Counted from cysteine to phenylalanine, this CDR3 has 15 amino acids. The retained sequence is limited to the CDR3, 45 bases, with the frame set at the first base. This sequence was found in an older man with acute or convalescent COVID-19. Sequenced: peripheral blood. This chain is built from TRBV28 and TRBJ1-5; TRBD1 could be the D gene, as 6 bases match. This receptor has the CDR3 CASTETQGDHQPQHF. The nucleotides read TGTGCCAGCACCGAGACACAGGGCGATCATCAGCCCCAGCATTTT.